The 11 T cell receptor beta chains below come from one sample, sequenced in a study of cytomegalovirus exposure and HLA in healthy donors. The study ran its PCR with 60 Vbeta and 13 Jbeta primers. TCRdb's table, derived via immunoSEQ multiplex PCR, lists solely in-frame clones and lacks some. The data hold some 150,000 clones, with just under 65% observed a single time. Input material: PBMCs. These receptors originate from a woman in her sixties or seventies in good health and CMV-seropositive.

The J gene is TRBJ2-1, the V gene TRBV25-1; D might be TRBD1 (8 bases). This CDR3 region has 15 residues. The ends were cut back, 4 bases at V and 6 bases at J, with 16 bases in the middle. Per germline, CDR1 MGHDK and CDR2 SYGVNS. The CDR3 DNA follows: TGTGCCAGCAGTGCAGCGGGGACAGGCTTCAATGAGCAGTTCTTC. Protein: CASSAAGTGFNEQFF.

The chain recombines TRBV7-9 with TRBJ2-2; TRBD2 is a possible D gene (6 bases). Germline V CDR1 and CDR2: SEHNR, FQNEAQ (reference sequence). Trimming took 5 bases from V and 2 from J, leaving 12 bases between them. The CDR3 runs 15 residues. In DNA, the CDR3 is TGTGCCAGCAGCCCCGGGACTTACAACACCGGGGAGCTGTTTTTT. Translation: CASSPGTYNTGELFF.

The CDR3 sequence: CSVGTPGQSTGELFF. CDR3 DNA: TGCAGCGTTGGAACCCCGGGACAGAGCACCGGGGAGCTGTTTTTT. This chain connects TRBV29-1 to TRBJ2-2; 7 nucleotides match TRBD1. The junction had 9 bases not matched to a gene; V was cut back by 4 bases and J by 4 bases. The CDR3 extends over 15 amino acids. Germline CDR1 is SQVTM and CDR2 is ANQGSEA.

The chain joins TRBV5-6 to TRBJ2-7; 10 bases fit TRBD2. V shed 5 bases and J 4 bases; nucleotides not matched to a gene: 6. This CDR3 has 14 residues. Germline V gene lookup returns CDR1 SGHDT and CDR2 YYEEEE. CDR3 in DNA: TGTGCCAGCAGGGCGCTAGCGGGAGTATACGAGCAGTACTTC. Its translation is CASRALAGVYEQYF.

This sequence joins TRBV30 and TRBJ2-1, with 11 bases matching TRBD2. The CDR3 totals 16 residues. Germline V gene lookup returns CDR1 GTSNPN and CDR2 SVGIG (reference sequence). V lost 3 bases, J lost 1 base, and 5 bases stayed unmatched. CDR3: CAWRSLAGGSYNEQFF. The CDR3 DNA reads as TGTGCCTGGAGGAGCCTAGCGGGAGGATCCTACAATGAGCAGTTCTTC. Based on the CDR3 plus reference TRBV30 and TRBJ2-1, the full variable domain is SQTIHQWPATLVQPVGSPLSLECTVEGTSNPNLYWYRQAAGRGLQLLFYSVGIGQISSEVPQNLSASRPQDRQFILSSKKLLLSDSGFYLCAWRSLAGGSYNEQFFGPGTRLTVL.

The chain employs TRBV5-1 and TRBJ2-2, with 9 bases that match TRBD2. Germline trimming cut 2 bases from V and 6 bases from J; bases unmatched to any gene: 8. The CDR3 covers 16 residues. Germline assignment: CDR1 SGHRS and CDR2 YFSETQ. The CDR3 here is CASSFTSAGGAGELFF. DNA of the CDR3: TGCGCCAGCAGCTTCACATCAGCGGGAGGCGCCGGGGAGCTGTTTTTT.

The chain is built from TRBV7-2 and TRBJ1-4; no clear D gene. There are 15 residues in the CDR3. The germline gives CDR1 SGHTA, CDR2 FQGNSA. The germline V and J ends were trimmed by 5 bases and 8 bases, with 18 bases remaining between them. CDR3 nucleotide sequence: TGTGCCAGCAGCCCAGAGGGTACGACACTGGAAAAACTGTTTTTT. Encoded protein: CASSPEGTTLEKLFF. The full variable domain, completed using reference TRBV7-2 and TRBJ1-4, is GAGVSQSPSNKVTEKGKDVELRCDPISGHTALYWYRQSLGQGLEFLIYFQGNSAPDKSGLPSDRFSAERTGGSVSTLTIQRTQQEDSAVYLCASSPEGTTLEKLFFGSGTQLSVL.

This clone was picked up a small number of times. The chain links TRBV18 to TRBJ2-7; D remains unclear. CDR1 and CDR2 from the germline V gene are KGHSH and LQKENI. There are 15 residues in the CDR3. V gave up 3 bases and J gave up 0 bases, with 12 bases separating them. In DNA form, the CDR3 reads TGTGCCAGCTCACCTAGCACCCGAAGCTCCTACGAGCAGTACTTC. Encoded protein: CASSPSTRSSYEQYF.

The chain has TRBV7-9 and TRBJ2-3, with 7 positions matching TRBD1. Germline CDR1 SEHNR, CDR2 FQNEAQ (reference sequence). The CDR3 loop spans 16 amino acids. J was trimmed by 4 bases and V by 2 bases; bases with no gene match: 9. The CDR3, as DNA: TGTGCCAGCAGCTTATGGGGTACAGGGGAAGCAGATACGCAGTATTTT. This translates into CASSLWGTGEADTQYF.

V gene TRBV7-3 combines with J gene TRBJ2-2; the match to TRBD2 covers 11 bases. From germline, CDR1 is SGHTA and CDR2 FQGTGA. Unmatched junction bases numbered 6, after V lost 5 bases and J lost 4 bases. The CDR3 runs 16 residues. The CDR3 loop reads CASSKLAGVSTGELFF. The CDR3 region has the DNA TGTGCCAGCAGCAAACTAGCGGGAGTTAGCACCGGGGAGCTGTTTTTT. Together with reference TRBV7-3 and TRBJ2-2, the CDR3 gives the full variable domain: GAGVSQTPSNKVTEKGKYVELRCDPISGHTALYWYRQSLGQGPEFLIYFQGTGAADDSGLPNDRFFAVRPEGSVSTLKIQRTERGDSAVYLCASSKLAGVSTGELFFGEGSRLTVL.

This clone has more than one count but fewer than ten. The chain couples TRBV7-9 to TRBJ1-1, with a tentative D call TRBD1 (5 bases). The CDR3 totals 14 residues. V shed 4 bases and J shed 7 bases, with 16 bases lying between them. Germline V gene data show CDR1 as SEHNR and CDR2 as FQNEAQ (reference sequence). The CDR3 here is CASSSPQDPDEAFF. The DNA for the CDR3 is TGTGCCAGCAGCTCACCACAGGACCCAGATGAAGCTTTCTTT.